The sequence of this TCR beta chain was determined in a study of shared clonotypes between healthy human individuals. This table comes from immunoSEQ multiplex PCR, and its TCRdb copy is limited to in-frame clones, with some not included. The sample includes under 1,900,000 clones, 98% of them seen just once. J was trimmed by 6 bases and V by 5 bases; bases with no gene match: 8. CDR3 size: 14 residues. CDR1 is MNHNY and CDR2 is SVGAGI in the germline V gene (reference sequence). V usage is TRBV6-6 and J usage is TRBJ2-3, with 7 nucleotides matching TRBD1. What was sequenced was naive CD4+ T cells sorted from blood. Specified subset: CD45RA+ positively selected. The origin of this receptor is a man aged 30-40 years in good health. CDR3 amino acids: CASSQRQGGDTQYF. The CDR3 DNA reads TGTGCCAGCAGTCAAAGACAGGGTGGGGATACGCAGTATTTT.